Listed here are 26 T cell receptor beta chains from one sample, sequenced in a study of a mutant IDH1 vaccine in newly diagnosed glioma. Time point: week 35, safety follow-up. Vaccination comprised doses that each held 300 ug of mutant IDH1 20-mer peptide, plus topical imiquimod. What these receptors recognize is not known. This table comes from immunoSEQ multiplex PCR, and its TCRdb copy is limited to in-frame clones, with some not included. The repertoire holds tens of thousands of clones, with roughly 68% as singletons. This sample comprised PBMCs, obtained from a glioma patient whose treatment included an IDH1 peptide vaccine. The receptors were gathered from a middle-aged man with glioma.

The chain employs TRBV6-6 and TRBJ2-4; 8 bases map to TRBD2. The germline V gene encodes CDR1 MNHNY and CDR2 SVGAGI (reference sequence). Trimming cost V 7 bases and J 4 bases; bases outside gene matches: 6. This CDR3 has 14 amino acids. CDR3 in DNA: TGTGCCAGCATCTTGGCTAGCGGGAAAAACATTCAGTACTTC. Amino acids: CASILASGKNIQYF.

J is TRBJ1-2 and V is TRBV6-5, with TRBD1 matching over 7 bases. The V gene's germline CDR1 is MNHEY and CDR2 SVGAGI. V lost 0 bases to trimming and J lost 5 bases; unmatched junction nucleotides: 6. The CDR3 has 15 residues. The CDR3 loop is CASSYSRQGPYGYTF. The CDR3 bases are TGTGCCAGCAGTTACTCAAGACAGGGACCTTATGGCTACACCTTC.

This clone showed up just a few times. The chain joins TRBV4-1 to TRBJ1-5; D unclear. Trimming stripped 0 bases from V and 4 bases from J, with 4 bases between. The CDR3 runs to 13 residues. Germline V gives CDR1 MGHRA, CDR2 YSYEKL. The CDR3 is CASSQEANQPQHF. CDR3 DNA: TGCGCCAGCAGCCAAGAAGCAAATCAGCCCCAGCATTTT.

This clone was detected only once. The J gene is TRBJ1-1, the V gene TRBV14; D unresolved. There are 14 residues in the CDR3. V was trimmed by 1 base and J by 1 base, leaving 7 bases between them. From germline, CDR1 is SGHDN and CDR2 FVKESK. The CDR3 sequence: CASSQVSRNTEAFF. For the CDR3, the DNA is TGTGCCAGCAGCCAAGTGAGTCGGAACACTGAAGCTTTCTTT.

The V and J genes are TRBV18 and TRBJ2-1, with a possible D match to TRBD1 (6 bases). The V gene lost 5 bases and the J gene lost 8 bases, with 22 bases spanning the gap. The CDR3 spans 16 residues. The V gene's germline CDR1 is KGHSH and CDR2 LQKENI. This CDR3 is CASSRLQGQGLDEQFF. DNA of the CDR3: TGTGCCAGCTCAAGACTACAGGGCCAGGGCTTGGATGAGCAGTTCTTC.

V is TRBV15 and J is TRBJ1-5; TRBD1 might be the D (5 bases). The V end lost 0 bases, the J end lost 2 bases, and 8 bases lay between the germline ends. The CDR3 has 15 amino acids. Germline CDR1 is LNHNV and CDR2 is YYDKDF (reference sequence). As DNA, the CDR3 is TGTGCCACCAGCAGAGAGGGCAGGGGCAATCAGCCCCAGCATTTT. Translated, it gives CATSREGRGNQPQHF. The variable domain in full, completed from reference TRBV15 and TRBJ1-5, reads DAMVIQNPRYQVTQFGKPVTLSCSQTLNHNVMYWYQQKSSQAPKLLFHYYDKDFNNEADTPDNFQSRRPNTSFCFLDIRSPGLGDTAMYLCATSREGRGNQPQHFGDGTRLSIL.

This clone has just one count. The gene calls are TRBV7-9 and TRBJ1-1; D gene ambiguous. Trimming pared 4 bases from V and 7 bases from J, leaving 10 bases between. Germline V CDR1 and CDR2: SEHNR, FQNEAQ (reference sequence). The CDR3 extends over 12 amino acids. The CDR3 loop reads CASSSKKGEAFF. DNA for the CDR3: TGTGCCAGCAGCTCCAAAAAGGGTGAAGCTTTCTTT.

Notes on this clone: A read error may produce the germline difference seen at one junction end. The genes are TRBV7-9 and TRBJ2-2; either TRBD1 or TRBD2 may supply D (5 bases each). This CDR3 region has 15 residues. Looked up from germline, CDR1 is SEHNR and CDR2 is FQNEAQ (reference sequence). As DNA, the CDR3 is TGTGCCAGCAGCACCACAGTTATTGGGACCGGGGAGCCGTTTTTT. Amino acids: CASSTTVIGTGEPFF.

This chain connects TRBV2 to TRBJ2-3; 14 positions match TRBD2. Trimming cost V 0 bases and J 0 bases; bases outside gene matches: 2. Germline V CDR1 and CDR2: SNHLY, FYNNEI. The CDR3 has 18 residues. CDR3 bases: TGTGCCAGCAGTGAAGCTGGACTAGCGGGGGGAAGCACAGATACGCAGTATTTT. This codes for CASSEAGLAGGSTDTQYF. Drawing the rest from reference TRBV2 and TRBJ2-3, the complete variable domain is EPEVTQTPSHQVTQMGQEVILRCVPISNHLYFYWYRQILGQKVEFLVSFYNNEISEKSEIFDDQFSVERPDGSNFTLKIRSTKLEDSAMYFCASSEAGLAGGSTDTQYFGPGTRLTVL.

The DNA for the CDR3 is TGTGCCAGCAGTGTGGGCAGGGGGGCCACTGAAGCTTTCTTT. Protein: CASSVGRGATEAFF. This sequence joins TRBV2 and TRBJ1-1; 7 nucleotides line up with TRBD1. Germline lookup yields CDR1 SNHLY and CDR2 FYNNEI. V lost 4 bases, J lost 4 bases, and 6 bases stayed unmatched. The CDR3 extends over 14 amino acids.

This clone was seen once. The chain joins TRBV18 to TRBJ1-2; 7 positions agree with TRBD1. This CDR3 is 14 amino acids long. Germline CDR1 reads KGHSH; CDR2 reads LQKENI. V shed 3 bases and J 3 bases; nucleotides not matched to a gene: 4. CDR3 bases: TGTGCCAGCTCACCGGGACAGTTTTACTATGGCTACACCTTC. Translating it yields CASSPGQFYYGYTF.

The chain links TRBV7-3 to TRBJ2-3; 7 nucleotides line up with TRBD1. V lost 5 bases, J lost 0 bases, and 5 bases stayed unmatched. The germline gives CDR1 SGHTA, CDR2 FQGTGA. This CDR3 spans 15 amino acids. CDR3 DNA: TGTGCCAGCAGCCCTCAGGGGGTAAGCACAGATACGCAGTATTTT. Protein sequence: CASSPQGVSTDTQYF.

The chain has TRBV18 and TRBJ1-4; 8 bases are shared with TRBD1. The junction had 9 bases not matched to a gene; V was cut back by 3 bases and J by 3 bases. The CDR3 covers 17 residues. Germline V gene data show CDR1 as KGHSH and CDR2 as LQKENI. CDR3 in amino acids: CASSPNTTGEANEKLFF. DNA for the CDR3: TGTGCCAGCTCACCGAATACGACAGGGGAAGCTAATGAAAAACTGTTTTTT.

The chain recombines TRBV7-8 with TRBJ2-6; possibly TRBD1 for D (5 bases). Germline V gene data show CDR1 as SGHVS and CDR2 as FQNEAQ. The ends were cut back, 1 base at V and 5 bases at J, with 15 bases in the middle. The CDR3 contains 17 residues. CDR3 sequence: CASSLGQTSRRANVLTF. The CDR3 DNA follows: TGTGCCAGCAGCTTAGGACAGACTTCGAGAAGGGCCAACGTCCTGACTTTC.

This chain links TRBV5-4 with TRBJ2-7; the D gene is possibly TRBD2 (5 bases). V dropped 4 bases and J dropped 0 bases, with 8 bases sitting between them. Germline V gives CDR1 SGHNT, CDR2 YYREEE (reference sequence). CDR3 size: 13 residues. The CDR3 spells CASSGGGSYEQYF. As DNA, the CDR3 is TGTGCCAGCAGCGGTGGAGGCTCCTACGAGCAGTACTTC.

This clone has a handful of counts. The chain has TRBV29-1 and TRBJ1-1; weak D call: TRBD1 (6 bases). The germline V gene encodes CDR1 SQVTM and CDR2 ANQGSEA. The CDR3 covers 13 residues. V dropped 6 bases and J dropped 0 bases, with 11 bases sitting between them. The CDR3 sequence is CSVQGIMNTEAFF. In DNA form, the CDR3 reads TGCAGCGTCCAGGGGATTATGAACACTGAAGCTTTCTTT.

CDR3 loop: CASSDEGQGISNQPQHF. CDR3 nucleotides: TGTGCCAGTAGTGATGAGGGACAGGGAATTAGCAATCAGCCCCAGCATTTT. The gene calls are TRBV19 and TRBJ1-5; 9 bases align to TRBD1. Germline V gene data show CDR1 as LNHDA and CDR2 as SQIVND (reference sequence). The CDR3 spans 17 residues. With 5 bases clipped from V and 0 bases from J, the junction kept 8 bases outside the gene matches.

This clone has a single count. V usage is TRBV20-1 and J usage is TRBJ1-1; no definite D call. Germline-derived CDR1 and CDR2 are DFQATT and SNEGSKA (reference sequence). Between the trimmed V and J ends, which lost 7 bases and 1 base, there was a span of 7 bases. This CDR3 spans 11 amino acids. The CDR3 region is CSGIENTEAFF. CDR3 in DNA: TGCAGTGGGATCGAGAACACTGAAGCTTTCTTT.

The chain carries TRBV9 and TRBJ2-3; D uncertain. CDR1 and CDR2 from the germline V gene are SGDLS and YYNGEE. The CDR3 length is 16 residues. Trimming removed 0 bases at V and 2 bases at J, with 13 bases between. In DNA form, the CDR3 reads TGTGCCAGCAGCGTAGGTAGACGGACCCCCACAGATACGCAGTATTTT. Translating it yields CASSVGRRTPTDTQYF.

The chain has TRBV2 and TRBJ2-5; TRBD1 might be the D (6 bases). V shed 7 bases and J shed 4 bases, with 10 bases lying between them. The CDR3 has 12 residues. Germline CDR1 reads SNHLY; CDR2 reads FYNNEI. CDR3 coding DNA: TGTGCCAGCACAGGGGTCGGAGAGACCCAGTACTTC. It yields the protein CASTGVGETQYF.

The chain carries TRBV4-3 and TRBJ2-7; a weak D match, TRBD1 (6 bases). In germline, CDR1 is LGHNA, CDR2 YSLEER. V was cut by 1 base and J by 5 bases, with 12 bases left in between. CDR3 length: 14 amino acids. Written as DNA, the CDR3 is TGCGCCAGCAGCCAAGCGACAGGATCCGACGAGCAGTACTTC. It translates to CASSQATGSDEQYF.

The CDR3 DNA sequence: TGTGCCAGCAGCTATTCTGGGCGCTTCGGTAACTATGGCTACACCTTC. Translating it yields CASSYSGRFGNYGYTF. The rearrangement uses TRBV7-2 and TRBJ1-2; D not certain. This CDR3 comprises 16 residues. V was cut by 4 bases and J by 1 base, with 16 bases left in between. Per the germline V gene, CDR1 is SGHTA and CDR2 is FQGNSA.

J is TRBJ2-7 and V is TRBV7-9; D gene uncertain. With 2 bases removed from V and 6 bases from J, the gap between germline ends came to 8 bases. There are 12 residues in the CDR3. Germline V gene sequence: CDR1 SEHNR, CDR2 FQNEAQ (reference sequence). CDR3 protein: CASSLQGLEQYF. As DNA, the CDR3 is TGTGCCAGCAGCTTACAAGGGCTCGAGCAGTACTTC.

The genes are TRBV4-2 and TRBJ2-7; D unclear. V was shortened by 0 bases and J by 1 base, with 7 bases between the two germline ends. Germline CDR1 LGHNA, CDR2 YNFKEQ. CDR3 size: 14 residues. The CDR3 spells CASSQEAGSYEQYF. The CDR3 DNA follows: TGTGCCAGCAGCCAAGAAGCAGGATCCTACGAGCAGTACTTC.

The rearrangement links TRBV6-1 to TRBJ1-2; no firm D call. Per the germline V gene, CDR1 is MNHNS and CDR2 is SASEGT. CDR3 length equals 13 residues. V was pared by 1 base and J by 6 bases, with 9 bases between. The CDR3 DNA follows: TGTGCCAGCAGTGAAGTCGGGAGGGATGGCTACACCTTC. Its protein is CASSEVGRDGYTF.

The genes are TRBV4-1 and TRBJ1-4; D uncertain. The CDR3 length is 14 residues. Trimming stripped 6 bases from V and 1 base from J, with 9 bases between. CDR1 and CDR2 from the germline V gene are MGHRA and YSYEKL. DNA for the CDR3: TGCGCCAGCAGTTTGTTTCAAACTAATGAAAAACTGTTTTTT. It yields the protein CASSLFQTNEKLFF.